Each of the 13 T cell receptor beta chains below was sequenced from the same sample in a study of cytomegalovirus exposure and HLA in healthy donors. Both 60 Vbeta primers and 13 Jbeta primers went into the PCR. Sequencing was performed with immunoSEQ multiplex PCR; in TCRdb, only in-frame clones are kept and a portion is missing. The data contain about 140,000 clones, roughly 80% of them singletons. Material: PBMCs. These TCRs come from a woman between 45 and 65 years old in good health and CMV-seronegative.

This clone was recorded a few times. The genes are TRBV6-5 and TRBJ1-1, with D possibly matching TRBD1 (6 bases). Germline V gene data show CDR1 as MNHEY and CDR2 as SVGAGI. The CDR3 has 13 residues. Trimming removed 5 bases from V and 8 bases from J, with 15 bases in between. The CDR3 loop reads CASSDYREIEAFF. The CDR3 DNA reads as TGTGCCAGCAGTGACTACAGGGAAATCGAAGCTTTCTTT.

The chain joins TRBV9 to TRBJ2-2; TRBD2 matches at 14 bases. Germline CDR1 and CDR2: SGDLS and YYNGEE. The CDR3 is made up of 17 amino acids. V dropped 2 bases and J dropped 4; count of bases not matched to a gene: 4. CDR3 sequence reads: CASSVEGTSGGTGELFF. The CDR3 coding sequence is TGTGCCAGCAGCGTTGAGGGGACTAGCGGGGGCACCGGGGAGCTGTTTTTT. Filled out from reference TRBV9 and TRBJ2-2, the complete variable domain reads DSGVTQTPKHLITATGQRVTLRCSPRSGDLSVYWYQQSLDQGLQFLIQYYNGEERAKGNILERFSAQQFPDLHSELNLSSLELGDSALYFCASSVEGTSGGTGELFFGEGSRLTVL.

This clone was detected once. This chain uses TRBV4-2 with TRBJ2-3, with TRBD2 matching 7 bases. The V and J ends lost 0 bases and 5 bases, in that order; junction bases with no gene match: 5. CDR1 and CDR2 (germline): LGHNA, YNFKEQ. This CDR3 region has 15 residues. The CDR3 region has the DNA TGTGCCAGCAGCCAAGATGGGCGGGGGATAGATACGCAGTATTTT. This sequence encodes CASSQDGRGIDTQYF.

This sequence joins TRBV13 and TRBJ1-1; D gene unclear. CDR1 PRHDT and CDR2 FYEKMQ come from the germline V gene (reference sequence). V lost 5 bases to trimming and J lost 8 bases, with 15 bases between them. The length of the CDR3 is 13 residues. CDR3 DNA sequence: TGTGCCAGCAGCACTCGGGAGGGTTTGGAAGCTTTCTTT. It is translated as CASSTREGLEAFF.

This chain joins TRBV10-2 and TRBJ2-3, with a weak D call TRBD1 (6 bases). V lost 5 bases to trimming and J lost 2 bases, with 11 bases between them. The germline V gene has CDR1 WSHSY and CDR2 SAAADI. The CDR3 has 14 amino acids. The CDR3 here is CASSLQGPTDTQYF. DNA for the CDR3: TGCGCCAGCAGTTTACAGGGTCCCACAGATACGCAGTATTTT.

J is TRBJ1-2 and V is TRBV7-2; 8 nucleotides agree with TRBD1. Germline V CDR1 and CDR2: SGHTA, FQGNSA. The junction had 7 bases not matched to a gene; V was cut back by 8 bases and J by 5 bases. CDR3 length equals 13 residues. The CDR3 sequence is CASGRTGPYGYTF. The CDR3 DNA reads as TGTGCCAGCGGCCGGACAGGGCCTTATGGCTACACCTTC.

In its sample, this clone was seen a few times. It differs at one base from a far larger clone, so likely a read error. This specimen includes other DNA sequences encoding the same CDR3. The chain recombines TRBV6-1 with TRBJ1-3; D gene unclear. Trimming took 1 base from V and 0 from J, leaving 10 bases between them. This CDR3 region has 16 residues. CDR1 is MNHNS and CDR2 is SASEGT in the germline V gene. In DNA, the CDR3 is TGTGCCAGCAGTGAAGGGACTGTCGACTCTGGAAACACCATATATTTT. It codes for CASSEGTVDSGNTIYF.

The rearrangement links TRBV7-8 to TRBJ1-3; no clear D gene. Germline CDR1 SGHVS, CDR2 FQNEAQ. V lost 5 bases to trimming and J lost 0 bases, with 8 bases between them. CDR3 length: 14 amino acids. The CDR3 bases are TGTGCCAGCAGCCCGAGGGTCTCTGGAAACACCATATATTTT. It translates to CASSPRVSGNTIYF.

The chain joins TRBV15 to TRBJ2-1; TRBD1 matches 7 bases. Losses at the gene ends were 7 bases for V and 4 bases for J; bases not matched to a gene: 16. This CDR3 region has 17 residues. CDR1 LNHNV and CDR2 YYDKDF come from the germline V gene (reference sequence). The CDR3 region has the DNA TGTGCCACCACCCGATCTGCCGGGACAGATTTTTACAATGAGCAGTTCTTC. Its protein product is CATTRSAGTDFYNEQFF.

The rearrangement joins TRBV28 to TRBJ2-2, with D perhaps matching TRBD1 (5 bases). In germline, CDR1 is MDHEN, CDR2 SYDVKM. The CDR3 loop spans 15 amino acids. V lost 6 bases, J lost 7 bases, and 18 bases lay in between. The CDR3 loop reads CASRPGRFRGGELFF. CDR3 in DNA: TGTGCCAGCAGACCAGGACGTTTTAGGGGCGGGGAGCTGTTTTTT.

The chain couples TRBV7-9 to TRBJ2-2, with 8 bases that match TRBD1. Germline assignment: CDR1 SEHNR and CDR2 FQNEAQ (reference sequence). V shed 1 base, J shed 5 bases, and the junction held 6 bases outside the gene matches. The CDR3 length is 16 residues. CDR3 DNA: TGTGCCAGCAGCTTAGAATTGACAGGGGTTACCGGGGAGCTGTTTTTT. Its protein product is CASSLELTGVTGELFF.

The V call is TRBV18, the J call TRBJ2-7, with TRBD2 identical over 9 bases. This CDR3 spans 15 amino acids. Germline lookup yields CDR1 KGHSH and CDR2 LQKENI. The V segment lost 3 bases and the J segment 0 bases; nucleotides outside the gene matches: 3. The CDR3 spells CASSPASGTSYEQYF. For the CDR3, the DNA is TGTGCCAGCTCACCGGCTAGCGGGACCTCCTACGAGCAGTACTTC.

V usage is TRBV7-9 and J usage is TRBJ1-3; D is possibly TRBD1 (5 bases). CDR3 length: 17 amino acids. The germline V gene encodes CDR1 SEHNR and CDR2 FQNEAQ (reference sequence). Trimming stripped 4 bases from V and 4 bases from J, with 20 bases between. Here the CDR3 reads CASSSTGPFGGGNTIYF. The CDR3 bases are TGTGCCAGCAGCTCGACCGGCCCCTTCGGGGGAGGAAACACCATATATTTT.